Given below is one T cell receptor beta chain in context. The data derive from a study of control samples from healthy donors and cancer patients. The repertoire was sequenced with immunoSEQ multiplex PCR; TCRdb's copy has only in-frame clones and lacks some. This sample has roughly 88,000 clones; approximately 90% occur once, and the top ten carry about 0.92%. The CDR3 is 13 residues long. The V gene lost 2 bases and the J gene lost 8 bases, with 12 bases spanning the gap. Germline CDR1 MGHRA, CDR2 YSYEKL. This clonotype was sampled from a woman in her twenties or thirties in good health. The V and J genes are TRBV4-1 and TRBJ1-2, with D hard to call. The material sequenced was blood. The CDR3 nucleotides are TGCGCCAGCAGCCAAAATCCCCGTTGGGGCTACACCTTC. This sequence encodes CASSQNPRWGYTF.